This entry describes one T cell receptor (beta chain). Its specificity is not known. Sequencing used immunoSEQ multiplex PCR; TCRdb keeps in-frame clones, though not all of them. The sample shows some 90,000 clones, around 85% of them seen only once. This specimen belongs to a study of identifying expanded T cells in peripheral blood. Trimming cost V 4 bases and J 3 bases; bases outside gene matches: 7. The germline V gene encodes CDR1 SGHRS and CDR2 YFSETQ. This CDR3 is 15 amino acids long. General study findings and limits: Variance in clone template counts between approximately 2-week samples significantly increased with total template count across all healthy donors. Differentially abundant clones: roughly 1.2 between replicates, just under 17 at around 14 days, 18 to 20 at four.

Healthy donors had no documented immune events, such as infections, while sampled. The chain uses TRBV5-1 and TRBJ2-5; 9 bases are shared with TRBD1. This clonotype was obtained from a person aged 18-70 years in good health. Sequencing used blood. The CDR3 sequence is CASSPLGTGKETQYF. CDR3 sequence (DNA): TGCGCCAGCAGCCCACTCGGGACAGGGAAAGAGACCCAGTACTTC.